This passage covers 3 T cell receptor beta chains from one sample sequenced in a study of cytomegalovirus exposure and HLA in healthy donors. Primers included in the PCR were 60 Vbeta and 13 Jbeta primers. Clones were sequenced by immunoSEQ multiplex PCR, and TCRdb holds only the in-frame ones, with some missing. The sample lists approximately 170,000 clones, roughly 85% occurring once. Material for sequencing was PBMCs. These receptors were taken from a man aged 25 to 40 in good health and CMV-seropositive.

This chain uses TRBV19 with TRBJ2-1, with D possibly being TRBD2 (6 bases). The ends were cut back, 9 bases at V and 3 bases at J, with 12 bases in the middle. The CDR3 runs to 13 residues. CDR1 is LNHDA and CDR2 is SQIVND in the germline V gene (reference sequence). CDR3 bases: TGTGCCAGCGCGGGATTTATCTACAATGAGCAGTTCTTC. Residues: CASAGFIYNEQFF.

CDR3 loop: CASSQTGPEAFF. In DNA form, the CDR3 reads TGTGCCAGCTCACAGACAGGGCCTGAAGCTTTCTTT. The chain employs TRBV18 and TRBJ1-1; TRBD1 matches 7 bases. The V gene end was trimmed by 4 bases and the J gene end by 6 bases; junction bases not matched to a gene: 2. Germline V gives CDR1 KGHSH, CDR2 LQKENI. The CDR3 spans 12 residues.

The chain uses TRBV7-9 and TRBJ2-3; D remains ambiguous. V was pared by 5 bases and J by 3 bases, with 15 bases between. Germline-derived CDR1 and CDR2 are SEHNR and FQNEAQ (reference sequence). This CDR3 comprises 15 residues. The CDR3 reads CASSREGARTDTQYF. CDR3 nucleotides: TGTGCCAGCAGCCGAGAAGGCGCTAGAACAGATACGCAGTATTTT. The complete variable domain, with remaining parts taken from reference TRBV7-9 and TRBJ2-3, reads DTGVSQNPRHKITKRGQNVTFRCDPISEHNRLYWYRQTLGQGPEFLTYFQNEAQLEKSRLLSDRFSAERPKGSFSTLEIQRTEQGDSAMYLCASSREGARTDTQYFGPGTRLTVL.